The following is a TCR beta chain sequence with its context. These data belong to a study of blood T cell repertoires in COVID-19. Study-wide background: COVID-19 samples collected from the United States, Italy and Spain covered acute and convalescent phases. T cells, B-cell-depleted T cells, or PBMCs supplied cDNA or gDNA.

The V gene's germline CDR1 is MNHEY and CDR2 SVGAGI. Trimming at V came to 6 bases and at J to 6 bases, leaving 4 bases not matched to a gene. The CDR3 consists of 14 residues. In the original analysis: Scientists estimated how many nucleated cells there were by amplifying reference gene primers. Profiled with immunoSEQ multiplex PCR; TCRdb holds only in-frame clones, not every one. The V and J calls and clone size come from that table; D and trimming were worked out from the DNA. This sample carries 80,000 or so clones, approximately 78% of them seen once, and the ten largest clones take under 45%. V gene TRBV6-5 combines with J gene TRBJ2-1; 11 positions match TRBD1. This clonotype was obtained from a woman in her 70s with acute or convalescent COVID-19. Sequenced: peripheral blood. The CDR3 DNA reads TGTGCCAGCAGGGCAGGGACAGGGGGCAATGAGCAGTTCTTC. Translation: CASRAGTGGNEQFF.